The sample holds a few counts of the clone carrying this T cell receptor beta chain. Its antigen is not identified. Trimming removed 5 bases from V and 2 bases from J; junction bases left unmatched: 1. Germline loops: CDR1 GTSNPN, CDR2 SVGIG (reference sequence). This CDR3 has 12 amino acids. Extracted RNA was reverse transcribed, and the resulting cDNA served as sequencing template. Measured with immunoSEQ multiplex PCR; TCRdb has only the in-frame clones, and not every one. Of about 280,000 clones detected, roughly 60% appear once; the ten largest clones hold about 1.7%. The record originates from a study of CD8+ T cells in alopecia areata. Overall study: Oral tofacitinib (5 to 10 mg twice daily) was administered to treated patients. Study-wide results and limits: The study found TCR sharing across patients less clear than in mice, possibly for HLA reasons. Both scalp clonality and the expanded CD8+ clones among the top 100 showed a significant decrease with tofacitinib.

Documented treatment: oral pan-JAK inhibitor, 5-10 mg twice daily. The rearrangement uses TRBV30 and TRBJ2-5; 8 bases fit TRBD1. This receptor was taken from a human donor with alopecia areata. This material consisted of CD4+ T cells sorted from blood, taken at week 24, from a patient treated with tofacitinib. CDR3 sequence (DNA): TGTGCCTGGGACAGGGGTCAAGAGACCCAGTACTTC. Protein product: CAWDRGQETQYF. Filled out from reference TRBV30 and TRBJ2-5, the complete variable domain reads SQTIHQWPATLVQPVGSPLSLECTVEGTSNPNLYWYRQAAGRGLQLLFYSVGIGQISSEVPQNLSASRPQDRQFILSSKKLLLSDSGFYLCAWDRGQETQYFGPGTRLLVL.